The following is a T cell receptor beta chain sequence with its context. Germline CDR1 is SEHNR and CDR2 is FQNEAQ (reference sequence). V gave up 2 bases and J gave up 3 bases, with 14 bases separating them. This CDR3 is built from 15 residues. This table comes from immunoSEQ multiplex PCR, and its TCRdb copy is limited to in-frame clones, with some not included. The profile shows 75,000 to 95,000 clones, roughly 90% of them singletons. This record belongs to a study of T cell changes during pregnancy in multiple sclerosis. This clonotype originated in a female donor with multiple sclerosis, enrolled in a pregnancy study. The sample consisted of peripheral blood, taken in the first trimester of pregnancy. The chain is built from TRBV7-9 and TRBJ2-7; D not certain. The CDR3 spells CASSLNQKHLYEQYF. CDR3 nucleotides: TGTGCCAGCAGCTTAAATCAGAAACATCTCTACGAGCAGTACTTC.